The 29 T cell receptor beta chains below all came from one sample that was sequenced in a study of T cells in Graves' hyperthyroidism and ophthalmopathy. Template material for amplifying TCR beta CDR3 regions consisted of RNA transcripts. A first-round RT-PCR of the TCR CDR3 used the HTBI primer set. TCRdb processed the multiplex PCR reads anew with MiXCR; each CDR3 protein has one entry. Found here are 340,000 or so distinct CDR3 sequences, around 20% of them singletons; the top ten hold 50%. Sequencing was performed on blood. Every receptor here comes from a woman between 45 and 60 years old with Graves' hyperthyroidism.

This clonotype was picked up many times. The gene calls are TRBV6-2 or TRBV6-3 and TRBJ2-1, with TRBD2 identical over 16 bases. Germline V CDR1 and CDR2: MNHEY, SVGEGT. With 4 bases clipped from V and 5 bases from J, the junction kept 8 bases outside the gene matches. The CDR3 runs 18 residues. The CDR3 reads CASSFYPGLAGGDNEQFF. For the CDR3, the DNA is TGTGCCAGCAGTTTCTATCCGGGACTAGCGGGAGGGGACAATGAGCAGTTCTTC.

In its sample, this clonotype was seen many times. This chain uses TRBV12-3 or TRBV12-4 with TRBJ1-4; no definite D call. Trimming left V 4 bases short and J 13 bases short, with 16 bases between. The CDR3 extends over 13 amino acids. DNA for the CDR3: TGTGCCAGCAGTTCCCCCTATGGTTCAAGACTGTTTTTT. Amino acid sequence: CASSSPYGSRLFF.

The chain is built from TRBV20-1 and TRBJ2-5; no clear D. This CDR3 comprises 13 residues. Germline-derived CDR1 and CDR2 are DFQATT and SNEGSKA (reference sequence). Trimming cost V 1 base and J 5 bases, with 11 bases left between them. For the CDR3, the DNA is TGCAGTGCTAGAGGAAATCGACTGGAGACCCAGTACTTC. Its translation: CSARGNRLETQYF.

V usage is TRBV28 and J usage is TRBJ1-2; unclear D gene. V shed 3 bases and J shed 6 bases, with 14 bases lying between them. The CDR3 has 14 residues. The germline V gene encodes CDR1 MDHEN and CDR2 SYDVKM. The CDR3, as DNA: TGTGCCAGCAGTTTCGCCGGCGATTCGGATGGCTACACCTTC. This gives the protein CASSFAGDSDGYTF.

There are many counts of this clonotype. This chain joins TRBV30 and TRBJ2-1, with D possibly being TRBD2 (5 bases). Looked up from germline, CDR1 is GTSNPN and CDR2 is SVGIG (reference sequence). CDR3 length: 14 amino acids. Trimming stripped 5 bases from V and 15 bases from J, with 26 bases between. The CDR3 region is CAWAKEAFRDPPFF. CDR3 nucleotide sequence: TGTGCCTGGGCTAAGGAGGCTTTTCGGGATCCCCCGTTCTTC.

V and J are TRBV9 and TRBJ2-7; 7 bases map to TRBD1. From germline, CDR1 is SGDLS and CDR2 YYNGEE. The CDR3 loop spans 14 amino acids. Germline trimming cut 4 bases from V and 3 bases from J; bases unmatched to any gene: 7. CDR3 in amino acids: CASSPATGIYEQYF. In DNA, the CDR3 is TGTGCCAGCAGCCCTGCGACAGGGATCTACGAGCAGTACTTC.

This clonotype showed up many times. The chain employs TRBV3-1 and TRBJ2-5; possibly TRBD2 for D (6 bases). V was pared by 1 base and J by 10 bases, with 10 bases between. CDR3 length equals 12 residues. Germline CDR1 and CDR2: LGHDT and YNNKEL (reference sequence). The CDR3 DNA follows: TGTGCCAGCAGCCAAGCCCGGGGGAACCAGTACTTC. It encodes CASSQARGNQYF.

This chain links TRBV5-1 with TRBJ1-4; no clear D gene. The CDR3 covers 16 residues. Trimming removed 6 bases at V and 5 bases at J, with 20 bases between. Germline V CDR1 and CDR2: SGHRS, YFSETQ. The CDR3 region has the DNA TGCGCCAGCAAGCTCGCTGCGGCAGGCTCGAATGAAAAACTGTTTTTT. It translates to CASKLAAAGSNEKLFF.

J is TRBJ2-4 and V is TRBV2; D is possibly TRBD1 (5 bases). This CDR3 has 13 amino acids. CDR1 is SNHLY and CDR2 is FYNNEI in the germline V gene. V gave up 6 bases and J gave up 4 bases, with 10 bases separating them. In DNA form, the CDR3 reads TGTGCCAGCAGCCCCGACAGAAAAAACATTCAGTACTTC. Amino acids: CASSPDRKNIQYF.

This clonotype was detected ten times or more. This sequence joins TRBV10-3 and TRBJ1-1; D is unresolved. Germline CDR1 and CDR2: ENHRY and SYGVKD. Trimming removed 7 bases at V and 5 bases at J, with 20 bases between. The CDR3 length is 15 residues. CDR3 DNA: TGTGCCATCACTCCCCGGGAGATGGGAAATACTGAAGCTTTCTTT. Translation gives CAITPREMGNTEAFF.

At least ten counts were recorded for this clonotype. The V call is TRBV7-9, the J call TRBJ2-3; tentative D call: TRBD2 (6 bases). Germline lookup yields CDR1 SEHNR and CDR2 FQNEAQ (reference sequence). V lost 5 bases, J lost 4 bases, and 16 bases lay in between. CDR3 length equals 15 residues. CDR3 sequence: CASSARDSSSDTQYF. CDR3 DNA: TGTGCCAGCAGCGCCCGGGACTCGAGCTCAGATACGCAGTATTTT.

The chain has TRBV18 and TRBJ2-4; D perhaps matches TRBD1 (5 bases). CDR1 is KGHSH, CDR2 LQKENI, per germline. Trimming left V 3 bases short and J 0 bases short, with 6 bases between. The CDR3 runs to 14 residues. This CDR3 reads CASSPTVAKNIQYF. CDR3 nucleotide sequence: TGTGCCAGCTCACCGACAGTAGCCAAAAACATTCAGTACTTC.

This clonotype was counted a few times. The CDR3 reads CASSPPLGTQYF. The CDR3 coding sequence is TGTGCCAGCAGTCCCCCGTTAGGGACCCAGTACTTC. The gene calls are TRBV12-3 or TRBV12-4 and TRBJ2-5; the D is unclear. The V end was cut by 5 bases, the J end by 7 bases, with 11 bases between. This CDR3 is built from 12 residues.

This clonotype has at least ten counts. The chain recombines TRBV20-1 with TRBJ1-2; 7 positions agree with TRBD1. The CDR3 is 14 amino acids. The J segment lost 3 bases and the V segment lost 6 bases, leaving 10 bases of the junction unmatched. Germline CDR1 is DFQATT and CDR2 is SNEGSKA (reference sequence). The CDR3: CSARGQRPDYGYTF. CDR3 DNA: TGCAGTGCGCGGGGACAGAGACCGGACTATGGCTACACCTTC.

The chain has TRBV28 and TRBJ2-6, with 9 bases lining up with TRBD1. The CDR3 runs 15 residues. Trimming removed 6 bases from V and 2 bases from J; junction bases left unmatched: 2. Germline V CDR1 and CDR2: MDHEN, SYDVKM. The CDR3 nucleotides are TGTGCCAGCAGGGACAGGGGTGCTGGGGCCAACGTCCTGACTTTC. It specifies CASRDRGAGANVLTF.

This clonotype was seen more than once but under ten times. The DNA of the CDR3 is TGCGCCAGCAGCTTGGCCAAGGAGAGGGAGACCCAGTACTTC. As protein: CASSLAKERETQYF. The rearrangement uses TRBV5-1 and TRBJ2-5, with D hard to call. Germline CDR1 is SGHRS and CDR2 is YFSETQ. The CDR3 runs to 14 residues. V was pared by 0 bases and J by 5 bases, with 11 bases between.

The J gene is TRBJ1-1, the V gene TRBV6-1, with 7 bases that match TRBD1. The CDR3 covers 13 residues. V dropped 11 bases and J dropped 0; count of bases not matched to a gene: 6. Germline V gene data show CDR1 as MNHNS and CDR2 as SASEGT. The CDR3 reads CAGQTGLNTEAFF. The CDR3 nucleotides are TGTGCCGGTCAGACAGGGTTGAACACTGAAGCTTTCTTT.

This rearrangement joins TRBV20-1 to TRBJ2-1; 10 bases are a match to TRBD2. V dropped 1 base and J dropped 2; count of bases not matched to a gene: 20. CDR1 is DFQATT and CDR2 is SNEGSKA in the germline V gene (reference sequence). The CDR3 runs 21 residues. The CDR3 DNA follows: TGCAGTGCTAGAGTATCGGGAACGGGCGGAGCGGGAGGGCCCACCTACAATGAGCAGTTCTTC. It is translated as CSARVSGTGGAGGPTYNEQFF.

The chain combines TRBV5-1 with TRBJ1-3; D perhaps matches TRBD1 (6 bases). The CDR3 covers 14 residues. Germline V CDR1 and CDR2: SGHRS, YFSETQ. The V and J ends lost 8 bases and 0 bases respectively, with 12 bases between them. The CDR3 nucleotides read TGCGCCAGTCAGACAGGCCGCTCTGGAAACACCATATATTTT. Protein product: CASQTGRSGNTIYF.

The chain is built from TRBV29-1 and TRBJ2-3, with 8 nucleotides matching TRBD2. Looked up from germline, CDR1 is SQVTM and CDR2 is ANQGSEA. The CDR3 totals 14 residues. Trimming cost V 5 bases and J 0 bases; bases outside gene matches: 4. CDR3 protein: CSVWASGSTDTQYF. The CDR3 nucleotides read TGCAGCGTTTGGGCTAGCGGGAGCACAGATACGCAGTATTTT.

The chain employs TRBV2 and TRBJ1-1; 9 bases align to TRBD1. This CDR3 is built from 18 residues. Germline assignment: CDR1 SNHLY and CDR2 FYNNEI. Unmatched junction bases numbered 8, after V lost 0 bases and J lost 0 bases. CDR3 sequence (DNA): TGTGCCAGCAGTGAAGCGCTCAACAGGGGGCCCATGAACACTGAAGCTTTCTTT. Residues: CASSEALNRGPMNTEAFF.

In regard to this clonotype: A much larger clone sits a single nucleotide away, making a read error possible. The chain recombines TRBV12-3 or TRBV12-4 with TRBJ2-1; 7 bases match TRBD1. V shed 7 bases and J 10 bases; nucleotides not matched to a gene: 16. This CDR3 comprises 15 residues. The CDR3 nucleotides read TGTGCCAGCACCACAGGGGTAACCCCCACCAAAGAGCAGTTCTTC. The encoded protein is CASTTGVTPTKEQFF.

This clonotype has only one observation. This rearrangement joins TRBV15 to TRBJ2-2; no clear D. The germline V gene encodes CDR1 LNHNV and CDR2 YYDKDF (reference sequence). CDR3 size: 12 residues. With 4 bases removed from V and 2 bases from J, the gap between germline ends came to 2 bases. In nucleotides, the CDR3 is TGTGCCACCAGCACAAACACCGGGGAGCTGTTTTTT. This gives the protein CATSTNTGELFF.

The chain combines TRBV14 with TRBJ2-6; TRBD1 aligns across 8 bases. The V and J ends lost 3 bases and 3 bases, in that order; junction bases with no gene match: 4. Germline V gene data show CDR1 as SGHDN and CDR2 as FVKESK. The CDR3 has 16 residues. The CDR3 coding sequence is TGTGCCAGCAGCCATAGCAGGGGGCATGGGGCCAACGTCCTGACTTTC. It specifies CASSHSRGHGANVLTF.

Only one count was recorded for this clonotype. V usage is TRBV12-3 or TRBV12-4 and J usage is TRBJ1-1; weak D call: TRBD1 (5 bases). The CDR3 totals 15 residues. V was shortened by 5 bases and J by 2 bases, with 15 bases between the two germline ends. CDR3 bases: TGTGCCAGCAGTCCCAACCTCGGGACTAACACTGAAGCTTTCTTT. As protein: CASSPNLGTNTEAFF.

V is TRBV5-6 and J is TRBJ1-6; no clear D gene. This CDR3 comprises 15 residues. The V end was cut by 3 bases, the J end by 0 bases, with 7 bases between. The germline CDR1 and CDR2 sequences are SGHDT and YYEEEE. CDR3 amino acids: CASSYRGSYNSPLHF. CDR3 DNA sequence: TGTGCCAGCAGCTATCGGGGCTCCTATAATTCACCCCTCCACTTT. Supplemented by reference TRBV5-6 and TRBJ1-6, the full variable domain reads DAGVTQSPTHLIKTRGQQVTLRCSPKSGHDTVSWYQQALGQGPQFIFQYYEEEERQRGNFPDRFSGHQFPNYSSELNVNALLLGDSALYLCASSYRGSYNSPLHFGNGTRLTVT.

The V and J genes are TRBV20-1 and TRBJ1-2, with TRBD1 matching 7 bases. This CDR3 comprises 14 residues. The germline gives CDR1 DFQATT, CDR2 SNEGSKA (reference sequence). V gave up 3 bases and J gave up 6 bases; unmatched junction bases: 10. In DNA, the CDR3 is TGCAGTGCTAGTGACAGGGAGCACAGTAATGGCTACACCTTC. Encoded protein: CSASDREHSNGYTF.

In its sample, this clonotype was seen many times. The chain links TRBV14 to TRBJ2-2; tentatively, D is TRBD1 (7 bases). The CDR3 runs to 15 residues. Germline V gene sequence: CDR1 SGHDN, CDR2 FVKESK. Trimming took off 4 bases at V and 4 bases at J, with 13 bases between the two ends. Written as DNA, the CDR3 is TGTGCCAGCAGCCGCCGACAGGGAGGCACCGGGGAGCTGTTTTTT. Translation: CASSRRQGGTGELFF.

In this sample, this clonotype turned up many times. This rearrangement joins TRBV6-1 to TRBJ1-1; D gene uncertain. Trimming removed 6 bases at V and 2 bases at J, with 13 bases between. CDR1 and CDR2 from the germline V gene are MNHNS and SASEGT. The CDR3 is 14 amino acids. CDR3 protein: CASSWGGGNTEAFF. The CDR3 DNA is TGTGCCAGCAGCTGGGGAGGAGGAAACACTGAAGCTTTCTTT.